The sequence of this TCR beta chain was determined in a study of cytomegalovirus exposure and HLA in healthy donors. General study results and limits: Later analysis placed DRB1 highest and HLA-C lowest in TCR association rates, which differed by HLA locus. Accurate HLA-A and HLA-B prediction from TCR beta sequences was reported for most subjects. Donor immune exposure was known only as CMV serostatus.

V dropped 4 bases and J dropped 6; count of bases not matched to a gene: 7. Germline values: CDR1 SGHDN, CDR2 FVKESK. CDR3 length: 14 amino acids. In the PCR, 60 Vbeta and 13 Jbeta primers were used. Libraries were prepared by immunoSEQ multiplex PCR; TCRdb keeps only in-frame clonotypes and omits some of them. The table has around 130,000 clones, less than 85% seen once. The donors (healthy individuals) were bone marrow donors. In the case of this clone: Antigen unknown.

This sequence joins TRBV14 and TRBJ2-7; 9 bases agree with TRBD1. The material sequenced was PBMCs. This clonotype originated in a man in his forties or fifties in good health and CMV-seronegative. The CDR3 reads CASSPTGTGSEQYF. The DNA of the CDR3 is TGTGCCAGCAGCCCGACCGGGACAGGGTCCGAGCAGTACTTC.